A selection of T cell receptor beta chains follows, all from one sample in a study of T cell repertoires in cytomegalovirus infection. MiXCR, run by TCRdb on the reads, gives a single entry per CDR3 protein. The table has approximately 390,000 distinct CDR3 sequences, about 34% seen once; the top ten hold less than 15%. For these TCRs, the target antigens are not known. The sequences come from cultured PBMCs, collected from culture after CMV antigen stimulation. Source of these receptors: a human donor in good health (CMV status not recorded). Some clones in this sample may be carry-over from other donors' samples. Each CDR3 is given with its conserved first and last residue. The order of the fields is V gene, clone size, D gene, J gene, CDR3 protein, CDR3 DNA. D genes are given only for firm matches. Clone size is not always given. Where it is, it says once, few, many or a class for expanded clones.

v_gene: TRBV6-1
abundance: few
d_gene: TRBD2
j_gene: TRBJ2-3
CDR3aa: CAISGLAGVTDTQYF
CDR3nt: TGTGCCATCTCCGGGCTAGCGGGAGTTACAGATACGCAGTATTTT

v_gene: TRBV4-1
abundance: .
d_gene: TRBD2
j_gene: TRBJ2-3
CDR3aa: CASSRGASGRSTDTQYF
CDR3nt: TGCGCCAGCAGCAGAGGTGCTAGCGGGAGGAGCACAGATACGCAGTATTTT

v_gene: TRBV6-1
abundance: few
d_gene: .
j_gene: TRBJ2-7
CDR3aa: CASSFTTGRRHEQYF
CDR3nt: TGTGCCAGCAGCTTCACTACAGGGCGCCGCCACGAGCAGTACTTC

v_gene: TRBV2
abundance: .
d_gene: TRBD1
j_gene: TRBJ1-1
CDR3aa: CASSRGTGPAFF
CDR3nt: TGTGCCAGCAGTAGGGGGACAGGGCCGGCTTTCTTT

v_gene: TRBV7-9
abundance: .
d_gene: .
j_gene: TRBJ1-1
CDR3aa: CASSLFPGRYTEAFF
CDR3nt: TGTGCCAGCAGCTTATTCCCGGGGCGATACACTGAAGCTTTCTTT

v_gene: TRBV12-3/TRBV12-4
abundance: few
d_gene: TRBD1
j_gene: TRBJ2-2
CDR3aa: CASSFQDRVTGELFF
CDR3nt: TGTGCCAGCAGTTTTCAGGACAGGGTTACCGGGGAGCTGTTTTTT

v_gene: TRBV5-8
abundance: few
d_gene: .
j_gene: TRBJ2-2
CDR3aa: CASSAARDNTGELFF
CDR3nt: TGTGCCAGCAGCGCCGCTAGAGATAACACCGGGGAGCTGTTTTTT

v_gene: TRBV19
abundance: .
d_gene: TRBD2
j_gene: TRBJ2-2
CDR3aa: CASSGGTSGITGELFF
CDR3nt: TGTGCCAGTAGTGGAGGGACTAGCGGGATTACCGGGGAGCTGTTTTTT

v_gene: TRBV7-2
abundance: .
d_gene: .
j_gene: TRBJ2-1
CDR3aa: CASSLVASEHNEQFF
CDR3nt: TGTGCCAGCAGCTTAGTCGCTAGCGAGCACAATGAGCAGTTCTTC

v_gene: TRBV7-2
abundance: many
d_gene: .
j_gene: TRBJ1-5
CDR3aa: CASSLGSTDQPQHF
CDR3nt: TGTGCCAGCAGCTTAGGTTCGACGGATCAGCCCCAGCATTTT

v_gene: TRBV7-8
abundance: many
d_gene: .
j_gene: TRBJ2-7
CDR3aa: CASSVDTLYEQYF
CDR3nt: TGTGCCAGCAGCGTGGACACTCTCTACGAGCAGTACTTC

v_gene: TRBV20-1
abundance: .
d_gene: TRBD2
j_gene: TRBJ2-1
CDR3aa: CSARDRTSGKNEQFF
CDR3nt: TGCAGTGCTAGAGACAGGACTAGCGGGAAGAATGAGCAGTTCTTC

v_gene: TRBV20-1
abundance: once
d_gene: .
j_gene: TRBJ2-3
CDR3aa: CSAPGEGTDTQYF
CDR3nt: TGCAGTGCTCCGGGAGAGGGCACAGATACGCAGTATTTT

v_gene: TRBV6-2/TRBV6-3
abundance: .
d_gene: .
j_gene: TRBJ2-7
CDR3aa: CASRQPSRREQYF
CDR3nt: TGTGCCAGCAGACAACCCTCCCGGAGGGAGCAGTACTTC

v_gene: TRBV7-2
abundance: many
d_gene: TRBD1
j_gene: TRBJ1-4
CDR3aa: CASSLVGQGGGEKLFF
CDR3nt: TGTGCCAGCAGCTTAGTGGGACAGGGTGGTGGTGAAAAACTGTTTTTT

v_gene: TRBV19
abundance: .
d_gene: .
j_gene: TRBJ2-4
CDR3aa: CASGWLAKNIQYF
CDR3nt: TGTGCCAGTGGTTGGCTAGCCAAAAACATTCAGTACTTC

v_gene: TRBV20-1
abundance: few
d_gene: .
j_gene: TRBJ1-5
CDR3aa: CSARPTGQASQPQHF
CDR3nt: TGCAGTGCTAGACCGACCGGGCAGGCCAGTCAGCCCCAGCATTTT

v_gene: TRBV7-3
abundance: .
d_gene: TRBD2
j_gene: TRBJ2-3
CDR3aa: CASSDGLAGDADTQYF
CDR3nt: TGTGCCAGCAGTGACGGACTAGCGGGAGACGCAGATACGCAGTATTTT

v_gene: TRBV6-6
abundance: .
d_gene: .
j_gene: TRBJ2-5
CDR3aa: CASSYGQAPNKETQYF
CDR3nt: TGTGCCAGCAGTTACGGACAAGCCCCGAATAAAGAGACCCAGTACTTC

v_gene: TRBV7-9
abundance: .
d_gene: .
j_gene: TRBJ2-1
CDR3aa: CASSLGATLSSYNEQFF
CDR3nt: TGTGCCAGCAGCTTAGGTGCCACCCTTAGCTCCTACAATGAGCAGTTCTTC

v_gene: TRBV20-1
abundance: .
d_gene: .
j_gene: TRBJ2-3
CDR3aa: CSASLVPTDTQYF
CDR3nt: TGCAGTGCTAGTTTGGTACCCACAGATACGCAGTATTTT

v_gene: TRBV6-5
abundance: .
d_gene: .
j_gene: TRBJ1-1
CDR3aa: CASRFQNTEAFF
CDR3nt: TGTGCCAGCAGATTCCAGAACACTGAAGCTTTCTTT

v_gene: TRBV5-4
abundance: .
d_gene: TRBD1
j_gene: TRBJ2-5
CDR3aa: CASSTGQEEIQETQYF
CDR3nt: TGTGCCAGCAGCACGGGACAGGAAGAAATTCAAGAGACCCAGTACTTC

v_gene: TRBV15
abundance: few
d_gene: TRBD1
j_gene: TRBJ2-3
CDR3aa: CATSTQGGTDTQYF
CDR3nt: TGTGCCACCAGCACCCAGGGGGGCACAGATACGCAGTATTTT

v_gene: TRBV28
abundance: .
d_gene: TRBD2
j_gene: TRBJ2-7
CDR3aa: CASSSPGLVSEQYF
CDR3nt: TGTGCCAGCAGTTCGCCGGGACTAGTCTCCGAGCAGTACTTC

v_gene: TRBV20-1
abundance: .
d_gene: .
j_gene: TRBJ1-3
CDR3aa: CSATGTSHSGNTIYF
CDR3nt: TGCAGTGCGACCGGGACTTCGCACTCTGGAAACACCATATATTTT

v_gene: TRBV6-1
abundance: .
d_gene: TRBD1
j_gene: TRBJ1-6
CDR3aa: CASRPGQGARNSPLHF
CDR3nt: TGTGCCAGCAGACCCGGACAGGGGGCTCGGAATTCACCCCTCCACTTT

v_gene: TRBV20-1
abundance: .
d_gene: .
j_gene: TRBJ2-6
CDR3aa: CSARSGGAGANVLTF
CDR3nt: TGCAGTGCTAGATCTGGGGGTGCTGGGGCCAACGTCCTGACTTTC

v_gene: TRBV7-2
abundance: medium-sized
d_gene: .
j_gene: TRBJ1-1
CDR3aa: CASSFGGSTEAFF
CDR3nt: TGTGCCAGCAGCTTTGGAGGATCGACTGAAGCTTTCTTT

v_gene: TRBV7-3
abundance: few
d_gene: TRBD1
j_gene: TRBJ1-1
CDR3aa: CASSPTRDRVGSEAFF
CDR3nt: TGTGCCAGCAGCCCAACGCGGGACAGGGTTGGTTCTGAAGCTTTCTTT

v_gene: TRBV7-9
abundance: .
d_gene: TRBD2
j_gene: TRBJ2-6
CDR3aa: CASSPPAGAGANVLTF
CDR3nt: TGTGCCAGCAGCCCGCCGGCGGGGGCTGGGGCCAACGTCCTGACTTTC

v_gene: TRBV5-4
abundance: .
d_gene: .
j_gene: TRBJ2-7
CDR3aa: CASSSGGAAEQYF
CDR3nt: TGTGCCAGCAGCTCGGGCGGAGCGGCCGAGCAGTACTTC

v_gene: TRBV19
abundance: few
d_gene: .
j_gene: TRBJ1-6
CDR3aa: CASRARGGVSPLHF
CDR3nt: TGTGCCAGTAGGGCGAGGGGAGGCGTTTCACCCCTCCACTTT

v_gene: TRBV5-1
abundance: .
d_gene: .
j_gene: TRBJ1-2
CDR3aa: CASRETTTNYGYTF
CDR3nt: TGCGCCAGCAGGGAAACGACGACGAACTATGGCTACACCTTC

v_gene: TRBV12-3/TRBV12-4
abundance: .
d_gene: .
j_gene: TRBJ2-5
CDR3aa: CASSLRPGQETQYF
CDR3nt: TGTGCCAGCAGTTTAAGGCCCGGGCAAGAGACCCAGTACTTC

v_gene: TRBV6-1
abundance: .
d_gene: .
j_gene: TRBJ1-3
CDR3aa: CASSELANTIYF
CDR3nt: TGTGCCAGCAGTGAACTGGCCAACACCATATATTTT

v_gene: TRBV20-1
abundance: .
d_gene: .
j_gene: TRBJ2-4
CDR3aa: CSAGADLAKNIQYF
CDR3nt: TGCAGTGCGGGAGCCGACCTAGCCAAAAACATTCAGTACTTC